The 28 T cell receptor beta chains in this list originate from one sample, sequenced in a study of T cell repertoires in cytomegalovirus infection. TCRdb reprocessed the reads via MiXCR and lists one record per CDR3 protein. The sample contains some 320,000 distinct CDR3 sequences, almost 30% of which appear only once. These receptors' antigens are unknown. Sequencing was performed on cultured PBMCs, taken from culture after CMV antigen stimulation. These receptors originate from a human donor in good health (CMV status not recorded). Some clones in this sample may be carry-over from other donors' samples.

This chain connects TRBV15 to TRBJ2-5; D not resolved. This CDR3 contains 13 residues. Germline assignment: CDR1 LNHNV and CDR2 YYDKDF (reference sequence). The germline V and J ends were trimmed by 3 bases and 2 bases, with 7 bases remaining between them. The chain's CDR3 is CATSSDHQETQYF. The CDR3 DNA is TGTGCCACCAGCAGTGACCATCAAGAGACCCAGTACTTC. The full variable domain, completed using reference TRBV15 and TRBJ2-5, is DAMVIQNPRYQVTQFGKPVTLSCSQTLNHNVMYWYQQKSSQAPKLLFHYYDKDFNNEADTPDNFQSRRPNTSFCFLDIRSPGLGDTAMYLCATSSDHQETQYFGPGTRLLVL.

This clonotype came up many times. The rearrangement links TRBV2 to TRBJ2-7, with D perhaps assigned TRBD1 or TRBD2 (6 bases each). The CDR3 spans 14 residues. The V and J ends lost 5 bases and 3 bases respectively, with 14 bases between them. Germline CDR1 reads SNHLY; CDR2 reads FYNNEI. The CDR3 here is CASSPQRGVYEQYF. CDR3 coding DNA: TGTGCCAGCAGTCCCCAAAGGGGGGTCTACGAGCAGTACTTC.

The chain uses TRBV25-1 and TRBJ1-2; 7 bases line up with TRBD1. The V and J ends lost 8 bases and 4 bases, in that order; junction bases with no gene match: 4. Germline-derived CDR1 and CDR2 are MGHDK and SYGVNS. This CDR3 region has 12 residues. CDR3 sequence reads: CASSDRVYGYTF. CDR3 in DNA: TGTGCCAGCTCCGACAGGGTCTATGGCTACACCTTC.

This clonotype has more than one count but fewer than ten. This chain links TRBV6-5 with TRBJ1-2; 7 bases agree with TRBD1. V gave up 7 bases and J gave up 5 bases; unmatched junction bases: 7. CDR1 and CDR2 (germline): MNHEY, SVGAGI. CDR3 length: 13 amino acids. CDR3 sequence: CASNHRGEYGYTF. CDR3 bases: TGTGCCAGCAATCACAGGGGCGAGTATGGCTACACCTTC.

This clonotype was observed at least ten times. J is TRBJ1-2 and V is TRBV7-2, with 7 bases aligning to TRBD1. CDR3 size: 16 residues. Losses at the gene ends were 7 bases for V and 2 bases for J; bases not matched to a gene: 13. Germline CDR1 SGHTA, CDR2 FQGNSA. CDR3 loop: CASTQSSGGGNYGYTF. Here the CDR3 DNA reads TGTGCCAGCACCCAGTCCTCAGGGGGGGGAAACTATGGCTACACCTTC.

The CDR3 nucleotides are TGTGCCAGCAGTCCGTACGGGGGGAGGGTGAACACTGAAGCTTTCTTT. This gives the protein CASSPYGGRVNTEAFF. J is TRBJ1-1 and V is TRBV27, with D perhaps matching TRBD1 (5 bases). Trimming stripped 5 bases from V and 0 bases from J, with 16 bases between. The CDR3 covers 16 residues. CDR1 is MNHEY, CDR2 SMNVEV, per germline (reference sequence).

The J gene is TRBJ2-7, the V gene TRBV18, with 7 bases matching TRBD2. V dropped 0 bases and J dropped 0; count of bases not matched to a gene: 8. This CDR3 region has 17 residues. Germline V gene lookup returns CDR1 KGHSH and CDR2 LQKENI. The chain's CDR3 is CASSPPSSGGGSYEQYF. CDR3 bases: TGTGCCAGCTCACCACCGAGTAGTGGCGGGGGCTCCTACGAGCAGTACTTC.

This clonotype was observed a handful of times. The V and J genes are TRBV11-2 and TRBJ1-1; D might be TRBD1 (5 bases). CDR1 is SGHAT and CDR2 is FQNNGV in the germline V gene. V lost 1 base to trimming and J lost 4 bases, with 22 bases between them. The CDR3 runs 18 residues. In DNA, the CDR3 is TGTGCCAGCAGCTTAGTAGGGGCGCGTCCCCGCCTGGGCACTGAAGCTTTCTTT. This gives the protein CASSLVGARPRLGTEAFF.

This chain joins TRBV6-5 and TRBJ1-5, with 9 bases fitting TRBD1. The CDR3 covers 15 residues. The ends lost 2 bases at V and 3 bases at J; junction bases unmatched: 2. Germline-derived CDR1 and CDR2 are MNHEY and SVGAGI. The CDR3 DNA sequence: TGTGCCAGCAGTTACGGGACAGGGTACAATCAGCCCCAGCATTTT. As protein: CASSYGTGYNQPQHF.

This clonotype was counted a few times. V is TRBV7-9 and J is TRBJ2-1, with D hard to call. Germline V gene data show CDR1 as SEHNR and CDR2 as FQNEAQ (reference sequence). V lost 5 bases and J lost 2, with 10 bases in between. There are 14 residues in the CDR3. CDR3 protein: CASSPGPPYNEQFF. Here the CDR3 DNA reads TGTGCCAGCAGCCCCGGGCCCCCCTACAATGAGCAGTTCTTC.

Only a few counts were recorded for this clonotype. The rearrangement uses TRBV20-1 and TRBJ2-2; D remains unclear. Trimming took off 5 bases at V and 7 bases at J, with 14 bases between the two ends. The CDR3 totals 13 residues. Per the germline V gene, CDR1 is DFQATT and CDR2 is SNEGSKA (reference sequence). The CDR3 nucleotides are TGCAGTGCTGGTGGTCTCATTGGCGGGGAGCTGTTTTTT. Translation gives CSAGGLIGGELFF.

Comments on this clonotype: Germline is not matched at one junction end, which may reflect a read error. The chain links TRBV4-2 to TRBJ1-5; no definite D call. CDR3 size: 13 residues. CDR1 LGHNA and CDR2 YNFKEQ come from the germline V gene. For the CDR3, the DNA is TGTGCCAGCTGCCAAGCAGCAAGTCAGCCCAATCATTTT. It encodes CASCQAASQPNHF.

This chain uses TRBV29-1 with TRBJ2-7, with 10 bases lining up with TRBD1. This CDR3 is built from 15 residues. V lost 6 bases and J lost 4; bases outside the gene matches: 12. Germline loops: CDR1 SQVTM, CDR2 ANQGSEA. The CDR3 here is CSVRARDRGQYEQYF. The DNA of the CDR3 is TGCAGCGTGAGGGCCCGGGACAGGGGACAATACGAGCAGTACTTC.

The gene calls are TRBV2 and TRBJ1-5; D not certain. V shed 6 bases and J shed 2 bases, with 14 bases lying between them. The germline V gene has CDR1 SNHLY and CDR2 FYNNEI. The CDR3 sequence is 15 residues long. The CDR3 bases are TGTGCCAGCAGGTGGGCCCAATCTGGCAATCAGCCCCAGCATTTT. Translating gives CASRWAQSGNQPQHF.

Regarding this clonotype: A much larger clone lies one base from this, so it may be a read error. The J gene is TRBJ1-1, the V gene TRBV9; no clear D. Germline values: CDR1 SGDLS, CDR2 YYNGEE. The CDR3 sequence is 13 residues long. Trimming left V 4 bases short and J 1 base short, with 8 bases between. For the CDR3, the DNA is TGTGCCAGCAGCATCGGACCGAACACTGAAGCTTTCTTT. Protein: CASSIGPNTEAFF.

This sequence joins TRBV2 and TRBJ2-1; no firm D call. This CDR3 has 15 residues. Germline V gene data show CDR1 as SNHLY and CDR2 as FYNNEI. V lost 5 bases to trimming and J lost 0 bases, with 11 bases between them. CDR3 amino acids: CASSLDPGSYNEQFF. For the CDR3, the DNA is TGTGCCAGCAGTTTAGACCCCGGCTCCTACAATGAGCAGTTCTTC.

In this sample, this clonotype turned up a few times. This chain connects TRBV24-1 to TRBJ2-7; 11 bases are shared with TRBD2. Germline trimming cut 3 bases from V and 8 bases from J; bases unmatched to any gene: 2. The CDR3 spans 13 residues. Germline V gives CDR1 KGHDR, CDR2 SFDVKD. CDR3 sequence (DNA): TGTGCCACCAGTGATCTGACTAGCGGGAAGCAGTACTTC. The encoded protein is CATSDLTSGKQYF.

This chain connects TRBV10-1 to TRBJ1-2; no firm D call. Trimming shortened V by 3 bases and J by 4 bases, and 6 bases separated the two germline ends. Germline V gene data show CDR1 as WNHNN and CDR2 as SYGVQD (reference sequence). The CDR3 loop spans 12 amino acids. In DNA form, the CDR3 reads TGCGCCAGCAGTGACCAGCCCTATGGCTACACCTTC. Its protein is CASSDQPYGYTF.

The chain is built from TRBV10-2 and TRBJ1-1; TRBD1 agrees at 7 bases. The J segment lost 6 bases and the V segment lost 2 bases, leaving 9 bases of the junction unmatched. Germline CDR1 and CDR2: WSHSY and SAAADI. The CDR3 length is 15 residues. CDR3 protein: CASSEHRQGESEAFF. The CDR3 DNA reads as TGCGCCAGCAGTGAGCACCGACAGGGAGAATCTGAAGCTTTCTTT.

The CDR3 here is CASSPTNRPYQETQYF. The DNA for the CDR3 is TGTGCCAGCAGCCCCACTAATCGACCATACCAAGAGACCCAGTACTTC. The chain combines TRBV7-6 with TRBJ2-5; D remains unclear. Trimming left V 5 bases short and J 0 bases short, with 16 bases between. The CDR3 contains 16 residues. Germline V gene data show CDR1 as SGHVS and CDR2 as FNYEAQ.

CDR3 loop: CSARARGSGGELFF. The CDR3 nucleotides are TGCAGTGCTAGAGCCCGCGGGAGTGGCGGGGAGCTGTTTTTT. V and J are TRBV20-1 and TRBJ2-2; 7 bases are shared with TRBD2. Per the germline V gene, CDR1 is DFQATT and CDR2 is SNEGSKA (reference sequence). The CDR3 runs to 14 residues. The trim removed 1 base at V and 7 bases at J, leaving 6 bases unmatched.

The chain is built from TRBV7-9 and TRBJ2-6; D unclear. The germline CDR1 and CDR2 sequences are SEHNR and FQNEAQ (reference sequence). Trimming cost V 1 base and J 0 bases, with 10 bases left between them. The CDR3 covers 17 residues. This CDR3 is CASSLGGSRSGANVLTF. The DNA of the CDR3 is TGTGCCAGCAGCTTAGGAGGCAGCCGCTCTGGGGCCAACGTCCTGACTTTC.

This clonotype was observed a few times. The V and J genes are TRBV20-1 and TRBJ2-7; TRBD2 aligns across 7 bases. Germline V lookup: CDR1 DFQATT, CDR2 SNEGSKA (reference sequence). The CDR3 is 13 residues long. The junction had 7 bases not matched to a gene; V was cut back by 3 bases and J by 5 bases. The CDR3 here is CSARVGGSDEQYF. The CDR3 region has the DNA TGCAGTGCTAGGGTGGGGGGGTCGGACGAGCAGTACTTC.

This clonotype was counted many times. The chain links TRBV7-2 to TRBJ2-7; TRBD1 might be the D (5 bases). Trimming pared 5 bases from V and 1 base from J, leaving 12 bases between. The CDR3 is made up of 14 amino acids. Germline V gene lookup returns CDR1 SGHTA and CDR2 FQGNSA. The CDR3 DNA sequence: TGTGCCAGCAGCCGGTTAGCAGGGTCCTACGAGCAGTACTTC. Its protein product is CASSRLAGSYEQYF. The full variable domain, with the rest looked up from reference TRBV7-2 and TRBJ2-7, is GAGVSQSPSNKVTEKGKDVELRCDPISGHTALYWYRQSLGQGLEFLIYFQGNSAPDKSGLPSDRFSAERTGGSVSTLTIQRTQQEDSAVYLCASSRLAGSYEQYFGPGTRLTVT.

The chain has TRBV12-3 or TRBV12-4 and TRBJ2-7; no firm D call. The CDR3 contains 14 residues. V was cut by 3 bases and J by 2 bases, with 11 bases left in between. The CDR3 region is CASSFRAKTYEQYF. CDR3 DNA: TGTGCCAGCAGTTTTAGGGCTAAGACCTACGAGCAGTACTTC.

This sequence joins TRBV6-6 and TRBJ1-1; D is unresolved. Germline V gene lookup returns CDR1 MNHNY and CDR2 SVGAGI (reference sequence). The CDR3 runs 15 residues. V was clipped by 0 bases and J by 4 bases, with 12 bases between them. For the CDR3, the DNA is TGTGCCAGCAGTTACTCGACGCTGGGTGGCACTGAAGCTTTCTTT. This gives the protein CASSYSTLGGTEAFF.

This clonotype was seen only a few times. This chain connects TRBV2 to TRBJ2-1, with D perhaps TRBD2 (6 bases). This CDR3 spans 11 amino acids. V was shortened by 6 bases and J by 13 bases, with 13 bases between the two germline ends. Germline-derived CDR1 and CDR2 are SNHLY and FYNNEI. The CDR3 loop is CASSGGRTQFF. For the CDR3, the DNA is TGTGCCAGCAGCGGGGGACGGACCCAGTTCTTC.

V and J are TRBV19 and TRBJ1-5; the D gene is possibly TRBD1 (6 bases). This CDR3 is 15 amino acids long. The germline CDR1 and CDR2 sequences are LNHDA and SQIVND (reference sequence). The ends were cut back, 1 base at V and 8 bases at J, with 15 bases in the middle. The CDR3 nucleotides read TGTGCCAGTAGTATAGTCGACAGGCTAAACAAGCCCCAGCATTTT. This encodes CASSIVDRLNKPQHF. Looking up the rest from reference TRBV19 and TRBJ1-5 gives the full variable domain: DGGITQSPKYLFRKEGQNVTLSCEQNLNHDAMYWYRQDPGQGLRLIYYSQIVNDFQKGDIAEGYSVSREKKESFPLTVTSAQKNPTAFYLCASSIVDRLNKPQHFGDGTRLSIL.